This passage covers 18 T cell receptor beta chains from one sample sequenced in a study of T-cell memory formation after mild COVID-19. TCRdb processed the 5' RACE reads anew with MiXCR; each CDR3 protein has one entry. The data show about 110,000 distinct CDR3 sequences, under 15% seen once. Sequencing was performed on PBMCs or a T cell subset sorted from them (not recorded which). The receptors were gathered from an adult woman who had mild COVID-19 (a few samples of this study predate the infection). Cell type and time point are not known.

The chain is built from TRBV6-2 or TRBV6-3 and TRBJ1-2; D gene ambiguous. With 5 bases removed from V and 7 bases from J, the gap between germline ends came to 14 bases. CDR1 is MNHEY and CDR2 is SVGEGT in the germline V gene. This CDR3 is built from 13 residues. The CDR3 loop is CASSEEQVTGYTF. The CDR3 DNA follows: TGTGCCAGCAGTGAAGAGCAGGTGACTGGCTACACCTTC.

This clonotype was seen a handful of times. The gene calls are TRBV15 and TRBJ1-1; D gene ambiguous. Trimming removed 0 bases at V and 1 base at J, with 6 bases between. The CDR3 sequence is 14 residues long. From germline, CDR1 is LNHNV and CDR2 YYDKDF (reference sequence). In nucleotides, the CDR3 is TGTGCCACCAGCAGAGACGGGCCGAACACTGAAGCTTTCTTT. Protein sequence: CATSRDGPNTEAFF.

This chain links TRBV6-2 or TRBV6-3 with TRBJ1-5; a weak D match, TRBD1 (6 bases). The CDR3 sequence is 13 residues long. Germline CDR1 MNHEY, CDR2 SVGEGT. V was shortened by 7 bases and J by 9 bases, with 16 bases between the two germline ends. As DNA, the CDR3 is TGTGCCAGCAACGATGCGGGGGCTTCGCCCCAGCATTTT. Translation: CASNDAGASPQHF.

This clonotype has a handful of counts. An end of the junction differs from the germline gene, which may be a read error. This chain joins TRBV4-1 and TRBJ2-1; possibly TRBD1 or TRBD2 for D (6 bases each). Germline V gene sequence: CDR1 MGHRA, CDR2 YSYEKL. This CDR3 has 15 residues. The CDR3 bases are TGCGCCAGCAGCCAAGATCGAGTGGGGGGCGGCCGCTGGGGTTTC. This encodes CASSQDRVGGGRWGF.

This chain uses TRBV30 with TRBJ2-1, with a weak D call TRBD2 (5 bases). CDR3 size: 11 residues. V dropped 7 bases and J dropped 4 bases, with 8 bases sitting between them. Germline V CDR1 and CDR2: GTSNPN, SVGIG (reference sequence). CDR3 in amino acids: CASREYNEQFF. The CDR3 DNA is TGTGCCTCAAGGGAGTACAATGAGCAGTTCTTC.

This chain links TRBV9 with TRBJ2-3; TRBD2 is a possible D gene (6 bases). This CDR3 has 16 amino acids. The germline V and J ends were trimmed by 0 bases and 2 bases, with 13 bases remaining between them. Germline V gene sequence: CDR1 SGDLS, CDR2 YYNGEE. The CDR3 reads CASSVDLASLTDTQYF. The CDR3 DNA reads as TGTGCCAGCAGCGTAGATCTAGCGTCTCTCACAGATACGCAGTATTTT.

This clonotype occurred a few times. The chain carries TRBV12-3 or TRBV12-4 and TRBJ2-3, with unresolved D. Trimming cost V 1 base and J 2 bases, with 13 bases left between them. The CDR3 covers 16 residues. The CDR3 DNA reads as TGTGCCAGCAGTTTAGAGAGTGGGCCGTTCACAGATACGCAGTATTTT. Amino acid sequence: CASSLESGPFTDTQYF.

This clonotype was seen only a few times. This sequence joins TRBV20-1 and TRBJ2-1; 8 bases agree with TRBD1. V gave up 4 bases and J gave up 4 bases; unmatched junction bases: 6. Germline V gene sequence: CDR1 DFQATT, CDR2 SNEGSKA (reference sequence). This CDR3 has 14 residues. In nucleotides, the CDR3 is TGCAGTGCTATTCCAGGGGGCAGATACAATGAGCAGTTCTTC. This translates into CSAIPGGRYNEQFF.

The gene calls are TRBV19 and TRBJ2-1; TRBD2 might be the D (5 bases). Germline CDR1 is LNHDA and CDR2 is SQIVND (reference sequence). The CDR3 is 16 residues long. Trimming shortened V by 3 bases and J by 2 bases, and 14 bases separated the two germline ends. Written as DNA, the CDR3 is TGTGCCAGTAGTATCTCCCGGGGTCTGACCTACAATGAGCAGTTCTTC. Its protein is CASSISRGLTYNEQFF.

This chain connects TRBV15 to TRBJ2-7, with D perhaps TRBD1 (5 bases). With 3 bases removed from V and 2 bases from J, the gap between germline ends came to 11 bases. In germline, CDR1 is LNHNV, CDR2 YYDKDF (reference sequence). The CDR3 consists of 14 residues. This CDR3 is CATSSSAGTYEQYF. The CDR3 coding sequence is TGTGCCACCAGCAGCTCCGCAGGGACCTACGAGCAGTACTTC. The whole variable domain, filled in from reference TRBV15 and TRBJ2-7, reads DAMVIQNPRYQVTQFGKPVTLSCSQTLNHNVMYWYQQKSSQAPKLLFHYYDKDFNNEADTPDNFQSRRPNTSFCFLDIRSPGLGDTAMYLCATSSSAGTYEQYFGPGTRLTVT.

This rearrangement joins TRBV7-7 to TRBJ2-5; D is undetermined. This CDR3 comprises 14 residues. V dropped 4 bases and J dropped 6 bases, with 15 bases sitting between them. Germline-derived CDR1 and CDR2 are SSHAT and FNYEAQ (reference sequence). In DNA, the CDR3 is TGTGCCAGCAGCTCAAACCCTGCAGAGAAGACCCAGTACTTC. It specifies CASSSNPAEKTQYF.

This rearrangement joins TRBV7-3 to TRBJ1-4; D is possibly TRBD1 (6 bases). This CDR3 comprises 18 residues. Trimming left V 2 bases short and J 0 bases short, with 16 bases between. Germline-derived CDR1 and CDR2 are SGHTA and FQGTGA. The CDR3 DNA reads as TGTGCCAGCAGCTTATGGGGGCCCGGCGGCCCAACTAATGAAAAACTGTTTTTT. It yields the protein CASSLWGPGGPTNEKLFF.

The chain links TRBV5-5 to TRBJ2-1, with D possibly matching TRBD2 (6 bases). This CDR3 is built from 12 residues. Trimming took 5 bases from V and 6 from J, leaving 9 bases between them. The germline CDR1 and CDR2 sequences are SGHKS and YYEKEE (reference sequence). The CDR3 nucleotides are TGTGCCAGCAGATTCGGGGGCAATGAGCAGTTCTTC. Protein: CASRFGGNEQFF.

This clonotype was seen a handful of times. The V call is TRBV12-3 or TRBV12-4, the J call TRBJ2-1; tentative D call: TRBD1 (6 bases). CDR3 length equals 16 residues. Trimming shortened V by 4 bases and J by 7 bases, and 20 bases separated the two germline ends. CDR3 sequence reads: CASSSAGVQGWNEQFF. The DNA for the CDR3 is TGTGCCAGCAGTTCAGCAGGGGTTCAGGGTTGGAATGAGCAGTTCTTC.

There are a few counts of this clonotype. This chain joins TRBV29-1 and TRBJ2-7; no reliable D call. Germline CDR1 reads SQVTM; CDR2 reads ANQGSEA. This CDR3 has 12 amino acids. V was pared by 5 bases and J by 3 bases, with 11 bases between. In DNA, the CDR3 is TGCAGCGTTCTAACTCCCCTCTACGAGCAGTACTTC. Its protein is CSVLTPLYEQYF.

This clonotype was recorded many times. The chain joins TRBV5-1 to TRBJ2-7, with D possibly matching TRBD2 (6 bases). CDR3 length: 13 residues. Trimming took 3 bases from V and 5 from J, leaving 12 bases between them. Germline V gene data show CDR1 as SGHRS and CDR2 as YFSETQ. CDR3 sequence: CASSSGDGDEQYF. The CDR3 DNA is TGCGCCAGCAGCTCGGGGGATGGCGACGAGCAGTACTTC.

This clonotype was observed a handful of times. This sequence joins TRBV5-1 and TRBJ2-2; a weak D match, TRBD2 (5 bases). CDR1 and CDR2 (germline): SGHRS, YFSETQ. V was cut by 2 bases and J by 4 bases, with 12 bases left in between. The CDR3 sequence is 15 residues long. The CDR3: CASSFRWESTGELFF. The CDR3 region has the DNA TGCGCCAGCAGCTTCCGTTGGGAGAGCACCGGGGAGCTGTTTTTT.

The rearrangement uses TRBV20-1 and TRBJ1-1; D is undetermined. V was pared by 6 bases and J by 7 bases, with 18 bases between. The CDR3 has 13 residues. Germline assignment: CDR1 DFQATT and CDR2 SNEGSKA (reference sequence). The CDR3 sequence is CSARPLPLSEAFF. The CDR3 nucleotides read TGCAGTGCCCGCCCCCTTCCTCTAAGTGAAGCTTTCTTT.